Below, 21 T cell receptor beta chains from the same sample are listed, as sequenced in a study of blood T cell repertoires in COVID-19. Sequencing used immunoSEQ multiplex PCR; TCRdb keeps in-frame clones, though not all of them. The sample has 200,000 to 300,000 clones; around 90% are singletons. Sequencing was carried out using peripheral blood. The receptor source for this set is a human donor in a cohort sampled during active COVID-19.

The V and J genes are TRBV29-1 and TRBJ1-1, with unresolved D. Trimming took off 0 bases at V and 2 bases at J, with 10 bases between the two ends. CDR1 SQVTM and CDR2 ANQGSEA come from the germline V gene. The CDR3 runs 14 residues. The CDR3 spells CSVEDPPENTEAFF. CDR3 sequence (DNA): TGCAGCGTTGAAGATCCGCCAGAAAACACTGAAGCTTTCTTT.

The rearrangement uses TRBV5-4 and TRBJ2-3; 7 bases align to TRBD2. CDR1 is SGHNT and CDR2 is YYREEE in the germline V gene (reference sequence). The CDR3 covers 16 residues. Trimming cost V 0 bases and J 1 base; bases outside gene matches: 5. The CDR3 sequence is CASSLVGGGRTDTQYF. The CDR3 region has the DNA TGTGCCAGCAGCTTGGTTGGCGGGGGACGCACAGATACGCAGTATTTT.

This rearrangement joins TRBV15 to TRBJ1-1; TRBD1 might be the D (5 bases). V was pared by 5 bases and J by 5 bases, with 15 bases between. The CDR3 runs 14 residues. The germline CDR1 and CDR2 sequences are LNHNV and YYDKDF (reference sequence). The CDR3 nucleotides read TGTGCCACCAGCCCGGATATAGGGGTAACTGAAGCTTTCTTT. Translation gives CATSPDIGVTEAFF.

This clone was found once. Written as DNA, the CDR3 is TGTGCCAGCACCCCGCAGGGGGACAGGGGGCCTGAAGCTTTCTTT. Its translation is CASTPQGDRGPEAFF. The chain links TRBV7-9 to TRBJ1-1; the match to TRBD1 covers 12 bases. This CDR3 has 15 residues. V was pared by 7 bases and J by 6 bases, with 9 bases of the junction left unmatched. Germline CDR1 SEHNR, CDR2 FQNEAQ (reference sequence).

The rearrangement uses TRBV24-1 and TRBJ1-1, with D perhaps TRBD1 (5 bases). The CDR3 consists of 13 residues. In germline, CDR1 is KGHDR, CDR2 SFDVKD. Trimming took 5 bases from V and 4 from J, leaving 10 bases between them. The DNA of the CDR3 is TGTGCCACCAGTGGCCCCGACAGCACTGAAGCTTTCTTT. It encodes CATSGPDSTEAFF.

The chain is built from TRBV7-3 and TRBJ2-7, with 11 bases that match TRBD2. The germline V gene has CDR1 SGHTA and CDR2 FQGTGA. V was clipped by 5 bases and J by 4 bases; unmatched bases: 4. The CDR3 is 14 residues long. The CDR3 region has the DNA TGTGCCAGCAGCGCCGGGACTAGCGGTTACGAGCAGTACTTC. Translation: CASSAGTSGYEQYF.

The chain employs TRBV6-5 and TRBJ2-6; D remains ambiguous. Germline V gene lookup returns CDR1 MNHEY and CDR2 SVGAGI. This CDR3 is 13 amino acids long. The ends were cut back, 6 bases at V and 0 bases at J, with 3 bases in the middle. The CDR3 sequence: CASSSSGANVLTF. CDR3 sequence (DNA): TGTGCCAGCAGCTCCTCTGGGGCCAACGTCCTGACTTTC.

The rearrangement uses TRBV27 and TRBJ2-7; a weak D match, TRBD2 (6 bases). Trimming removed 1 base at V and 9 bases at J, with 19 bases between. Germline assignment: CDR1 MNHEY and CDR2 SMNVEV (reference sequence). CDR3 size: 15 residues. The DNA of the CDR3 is TGTGCCAGCAGTTTATATTCGGGACTCAATGTCGGGCAGTACTTC. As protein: CASSLYSGLNVGQYF.

In DNA, the CDR3 is TGCGCCAGCAGCCCCAGACAGGCCGGAGGTGAAGCTTTCTTT. Translation gives CASSPRQAGGEAFF. The rearrangement joins TRBV5-1 to TRBJ1-1; D might be TRBD1 (6 bases). Germline V CDR1 and CDR2: SGHRS, YFSETQ. V was clipped by 4 bases and J by 7 bases, with 17 bases between them. This CDR3 spans 14 amino acids. The variable domain in full, completed from reference TRBV5-1 and TRBJ1-1, reads KAGVTQTPRYLIKTRGQQVTLSCSPISGHRSVSWYQQTPGQGLQFLFEYFSETQRNKGNFPGRFSGRQFSNSRSEMNVSTLELGDSALYLCASSPRQAGGEAFFGQGTRLTVV.

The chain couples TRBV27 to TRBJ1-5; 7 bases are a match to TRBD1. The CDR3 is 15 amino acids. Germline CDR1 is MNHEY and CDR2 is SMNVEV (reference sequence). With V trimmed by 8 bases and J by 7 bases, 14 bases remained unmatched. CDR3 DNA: TGTGCCAGCGGACCCAGGGACAGTTCATACCAGCCCCAGCATTTT. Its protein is CASGPRDSSYQPQHF.

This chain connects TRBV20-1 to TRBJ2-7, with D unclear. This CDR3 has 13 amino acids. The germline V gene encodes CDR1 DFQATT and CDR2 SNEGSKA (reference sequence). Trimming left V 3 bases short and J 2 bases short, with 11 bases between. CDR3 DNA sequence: TGCAGTGCTAGTGTAGCTGCCCCCTACGAGCAGTACTTC. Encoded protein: CSASVAAPYEQYF.

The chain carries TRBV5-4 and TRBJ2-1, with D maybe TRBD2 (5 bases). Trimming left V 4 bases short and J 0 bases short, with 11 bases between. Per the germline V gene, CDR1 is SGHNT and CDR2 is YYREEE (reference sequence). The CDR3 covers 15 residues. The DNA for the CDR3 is TGTGCCAGCAGCCTCCCGGGGAACTCCTACAATGAGCAGTTCTTC. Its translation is CASSLPGNSYNEQFF.

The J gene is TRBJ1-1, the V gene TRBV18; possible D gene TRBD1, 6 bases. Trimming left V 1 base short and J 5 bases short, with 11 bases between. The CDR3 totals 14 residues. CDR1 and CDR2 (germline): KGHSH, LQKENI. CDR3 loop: CASSPRGGETEAFF. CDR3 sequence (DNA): TGTGCCAGCTCACCACGGGGGGGCGAGACTGAAGCTTTCTTT.

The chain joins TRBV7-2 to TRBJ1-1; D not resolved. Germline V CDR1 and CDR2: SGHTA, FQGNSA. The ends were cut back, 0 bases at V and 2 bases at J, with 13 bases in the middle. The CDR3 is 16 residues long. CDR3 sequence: CASSLAAFGLNTEAFF. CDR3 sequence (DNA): TGTGCCAGCAGCTTAGCGGCCTTTGGGCTCAACACTGAAGCTTTCTTT.

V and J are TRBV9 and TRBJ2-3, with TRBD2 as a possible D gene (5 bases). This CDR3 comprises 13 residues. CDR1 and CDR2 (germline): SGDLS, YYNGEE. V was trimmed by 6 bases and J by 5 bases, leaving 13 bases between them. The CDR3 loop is CASNPTEGDTQYF. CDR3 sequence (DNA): TGTGCCAGCAACCCAACTGAGGGAGATACGCAGTATTTT.

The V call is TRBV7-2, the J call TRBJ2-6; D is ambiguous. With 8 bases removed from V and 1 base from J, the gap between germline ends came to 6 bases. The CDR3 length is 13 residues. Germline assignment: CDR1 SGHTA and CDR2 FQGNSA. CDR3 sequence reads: CASGRSGANVLTF. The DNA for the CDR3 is TGTGCCAGCGGGCGATCTGGGGCCAACGTCCTGACTTTC.

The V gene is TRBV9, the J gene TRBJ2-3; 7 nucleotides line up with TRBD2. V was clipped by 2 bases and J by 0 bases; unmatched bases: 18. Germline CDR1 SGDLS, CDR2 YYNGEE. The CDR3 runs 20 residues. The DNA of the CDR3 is TGTGCCAGCAGCGTTGGTGGCAGGGCGGGAGTCTATGCTAGCACAGATACGCAGTATTTT. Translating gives CASSVGGRAGVYASTDTQYF.

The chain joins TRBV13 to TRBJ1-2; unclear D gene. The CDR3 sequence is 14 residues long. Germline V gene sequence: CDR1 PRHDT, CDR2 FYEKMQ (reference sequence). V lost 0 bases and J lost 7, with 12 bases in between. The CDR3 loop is CASSLGQLQSGYTF. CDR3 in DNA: TGTGCCAGCAGCTTAGGACAGCTCCAGAGTGGCTACACCTTC.

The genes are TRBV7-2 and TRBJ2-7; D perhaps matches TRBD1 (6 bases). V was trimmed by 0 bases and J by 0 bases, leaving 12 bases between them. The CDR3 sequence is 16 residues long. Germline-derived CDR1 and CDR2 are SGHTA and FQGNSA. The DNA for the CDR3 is TGTGCCAGCAGCTTAGCGCTCAGGGGCAGCTCCTACGAGCAGTACTTC. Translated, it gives CASSLALRGSSYEQYF. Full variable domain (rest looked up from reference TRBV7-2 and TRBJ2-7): GAGVSQSPSNKVTEKGKDVELRCDPISGHTALYWYRQSLGQGLEFLIYFQGNSAPDKSGLPSDRFSAERTGGSVSTLTIQRTQQEDSAVYLCASSLALRGSSYEQYFGPGTRLTVT.

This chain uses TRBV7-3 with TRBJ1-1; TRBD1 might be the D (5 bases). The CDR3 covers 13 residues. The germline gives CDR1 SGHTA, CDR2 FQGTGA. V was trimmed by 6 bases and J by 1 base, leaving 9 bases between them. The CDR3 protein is CASSPTGNTEAFF. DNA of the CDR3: TGTGCCAGCAGTCCTACAGGGAACACTGAAGCTTTCTTT.

CDR3 loop: CASSFPRETYEQYF. The CDR3 region has the DNA TGTGCCAGCAGCTTCCCCAGGGAAACCTACGAGCAGTACTTC. The chain uses TRBV7-2 and TRBJ2-7; possible D gene TRBD1, 5 bases. Trimming shortened V by 3 bases and J by 2 bases, and 11 bases separated the two germline ends. In germline, CDR1 is SGHTA, CDR2 FQGNSA. The CDR3 runs to 14 residues.